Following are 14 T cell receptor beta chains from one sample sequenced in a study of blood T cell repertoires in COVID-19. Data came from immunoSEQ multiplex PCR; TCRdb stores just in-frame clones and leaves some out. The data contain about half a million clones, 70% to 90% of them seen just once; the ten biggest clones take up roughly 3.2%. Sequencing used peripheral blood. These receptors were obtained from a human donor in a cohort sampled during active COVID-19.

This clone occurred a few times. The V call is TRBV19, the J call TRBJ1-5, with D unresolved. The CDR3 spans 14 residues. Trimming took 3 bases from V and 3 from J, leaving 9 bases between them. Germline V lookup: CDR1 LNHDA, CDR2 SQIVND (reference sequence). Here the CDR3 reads CASSIGYFNQPQHF. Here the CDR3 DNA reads TGTGCCAGTAGTATCGGGTATTTCAATCAGCCCCAGCATTTT.

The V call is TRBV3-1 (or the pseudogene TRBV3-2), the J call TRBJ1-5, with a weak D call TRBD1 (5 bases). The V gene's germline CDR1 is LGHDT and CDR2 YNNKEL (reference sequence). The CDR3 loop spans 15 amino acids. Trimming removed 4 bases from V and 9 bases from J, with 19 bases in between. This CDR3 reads CASSLGPPGGGPQHF. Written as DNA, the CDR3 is TGTGCCAGCAGCCTCGGGCCTCCTGGCGGGGGGCCCCAGCATTTT.

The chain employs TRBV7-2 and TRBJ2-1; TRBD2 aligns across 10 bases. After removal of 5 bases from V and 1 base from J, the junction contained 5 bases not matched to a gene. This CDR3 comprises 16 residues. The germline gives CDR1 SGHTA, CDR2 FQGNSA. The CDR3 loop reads CASSPGLAESYNEQFF. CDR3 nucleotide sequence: TGTGCCAGCAGCCCAGGACTAGCGGAATCCTACAATGAGCAGTTCTTC.

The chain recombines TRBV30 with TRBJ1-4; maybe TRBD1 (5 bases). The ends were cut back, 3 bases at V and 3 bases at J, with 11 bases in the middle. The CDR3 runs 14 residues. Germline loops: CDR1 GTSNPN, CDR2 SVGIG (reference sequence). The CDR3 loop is CAWSWRGANEKLFF. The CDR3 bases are TGTGCCTGGAGCTGGCGGGGGGCTAATGAAAAACTGTTTTTT.

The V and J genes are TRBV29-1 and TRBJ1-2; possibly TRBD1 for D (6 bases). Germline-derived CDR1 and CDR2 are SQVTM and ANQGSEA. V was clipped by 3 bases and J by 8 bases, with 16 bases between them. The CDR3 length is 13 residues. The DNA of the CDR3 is TGCAGCGTTGACGGGGGGGGCGCGAAAGGCTACACCTTC. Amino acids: CSVDGGGAKGYTF.

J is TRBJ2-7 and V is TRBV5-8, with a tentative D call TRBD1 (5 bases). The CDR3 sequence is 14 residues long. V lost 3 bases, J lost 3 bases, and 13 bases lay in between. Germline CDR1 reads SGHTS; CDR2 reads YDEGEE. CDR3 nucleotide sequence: TGTGCCAGCAGCTCCGGCAGGGCCCTCTACGAGCAGTACTTC. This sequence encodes CASSSGRALYEQYF.

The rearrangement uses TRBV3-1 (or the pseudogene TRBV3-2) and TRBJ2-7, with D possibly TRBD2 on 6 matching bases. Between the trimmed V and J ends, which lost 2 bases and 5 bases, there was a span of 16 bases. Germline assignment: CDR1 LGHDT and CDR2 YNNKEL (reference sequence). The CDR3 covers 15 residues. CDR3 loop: CASSQLHLGGDEQYF. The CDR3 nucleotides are TGTGCCAGCAGCCAACTTCACCTGGGGGGAGACGAGCAGTACTTC.

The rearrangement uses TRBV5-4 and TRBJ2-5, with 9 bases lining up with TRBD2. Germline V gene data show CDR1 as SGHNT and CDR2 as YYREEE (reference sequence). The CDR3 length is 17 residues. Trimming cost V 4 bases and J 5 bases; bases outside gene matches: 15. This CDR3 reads CASSVFRISGSRETQYF. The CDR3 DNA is TGTGCCAGCAGCGTTTTTAGGATTAGCGGGAGTAGGGAGACCCAGTACTTC.

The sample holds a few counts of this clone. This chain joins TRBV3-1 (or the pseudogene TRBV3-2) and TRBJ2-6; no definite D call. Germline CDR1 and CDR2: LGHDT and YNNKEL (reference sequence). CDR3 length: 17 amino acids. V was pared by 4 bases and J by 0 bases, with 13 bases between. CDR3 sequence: CASSLGGPSSGANVLTF. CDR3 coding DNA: TGTGCCAGCAGCCTTGGCGGCCCCAGCTCTGGGGCCAACGTCCTGACTTTC.

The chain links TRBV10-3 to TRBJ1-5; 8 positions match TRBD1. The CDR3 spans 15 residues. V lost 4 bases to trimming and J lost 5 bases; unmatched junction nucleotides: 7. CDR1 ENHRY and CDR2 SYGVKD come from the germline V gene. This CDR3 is CAISADRGSYQPQHF. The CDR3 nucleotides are TGTGCCATCAGTGCTGACAGGGGATCGTATCAGCCCCAGCATTTT.

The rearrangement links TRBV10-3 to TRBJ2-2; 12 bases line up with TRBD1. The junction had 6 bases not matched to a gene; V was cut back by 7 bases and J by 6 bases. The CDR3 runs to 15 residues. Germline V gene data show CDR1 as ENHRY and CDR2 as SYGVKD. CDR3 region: CAIMTGQGASGELFF. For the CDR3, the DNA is TGTGCCATCATGACGGGACAGGGGGCGTCCGGGGAGCTGTTTTTT.

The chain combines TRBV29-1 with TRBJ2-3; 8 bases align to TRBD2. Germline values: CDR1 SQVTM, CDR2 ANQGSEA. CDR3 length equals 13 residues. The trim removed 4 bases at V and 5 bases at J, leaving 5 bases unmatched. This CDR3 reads CSVGILAGDTQYF. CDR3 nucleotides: TGCAGCGTTGGTATTCTAGCGGGAGATACGCAGTATTTT.

The chain's CDR3 is CASSKNRRSSGNTIYF. Written as DNA, the CDR3 is TGTGCCAGTAGTAAAAACAGGAGAAGCTCTGGAAACACCATATATTTT. The rearrangement links TRBV19 to TRBJ1-3, with TRBD1 as a possible D gene (5 bases). CDR1 is LNHDA, CDR2 SQIVND, per germline (reference sequence). The CDR3 spans 16 residues. V was cut by 4 bases and J by 0 bases, with 13 bases left in between.

CDR3: CASSPQFSNYGYTF. In nucleotides, the CDR3 is TGTGCCAGCAGCCCACAATTCTCTAACTATGGCTACACCTTC. V is TRBV7-2 and J is TRBJ1-2; no clear D gene. Trimming removed 5 bases at V and 0 bases at J, with 10 bases between. CDR1 is SGHTA and CDR2 is FQGNSA in the germline V gene. The CDR3 is 14 residues long.